This TCR beta chain was captured by sequencing in a study of shared clonotypes between healthy human individuals. Assay: immunoSEQ multiplex PCR; the TCRdb copy retains only in-frame clones and omits some. The sample records roughly 400,000 clones, about 97% being singletons. The ends were cut back, 5 bases at V and 1 base at J, with 21 bases in the middle. Looked up from germline, CDR1 is SGHTA and CDR2 is FQGNSA. This CDR3 spans 18 amino acids. Study findings and constraints: Sampling covered blood only; tissue repertoires likely differ.

The sample holds one count of this clone. Its antigen is unknown. The sequence came from a man younger than 45 in good health. V usage is TRBV7-2 and J usage is TRBJ2-4; either TRBD1 or TRBD2 may supply D (5 bases each). Sequencing input: memory CD8+ T cells sorted from blood. This sample's subset: CD45RO+ cells pooled with CCR7-negative TemRA cells. The CDR3 nucleotides read TGTGCCAGCAGCCCGGGACCTCGGGCCCCCTTGGCCAAAAACATTCAGTACTTC. Translating it yields CASSPGPRAPLAKNIQYF.